What follows is one T cell receptor (beta chain) and its context. The antigen is undetermined. The data were obtained in a study of blood T cells in healthy people across ages. Whole-study findings and limits: PBMCs that were unsorted prevented a conclusive naive versus antigen-experienced comparison. It was held that the diversity estimates obtained from one million T cells were underestimates.

Primers used in a second PCR of roughly 6 to 12 cycles were a sample-barcoded 5' primer and a J-beta primer mix. TCRdb redid the calling of the 5' RACE reads with MiXCR, one entry per CDR3 protein. The sample lists approximately 2,000,000 distinct CDR3 sequences, about two fifths seen once, with about 21% in the top ten. The CDR3 loop spans 15 amino acids. Trimming cost V 2 bases and J 2 bases; bases outside gene matches: 4. The chain links TRBV12-3 or TRBV12-4 to TRBJ1-2; TRBD1 matches at 8 bases. The receptor was derived from a human donor in good health. The sample consisted of blood. CDR3 protein: CASSLQTGVNYGYTF. The CDR3 DNA reads as TGTGCCAGCAGTTTACAGACAGGGGTAAACTATGGCTACACCTTC.